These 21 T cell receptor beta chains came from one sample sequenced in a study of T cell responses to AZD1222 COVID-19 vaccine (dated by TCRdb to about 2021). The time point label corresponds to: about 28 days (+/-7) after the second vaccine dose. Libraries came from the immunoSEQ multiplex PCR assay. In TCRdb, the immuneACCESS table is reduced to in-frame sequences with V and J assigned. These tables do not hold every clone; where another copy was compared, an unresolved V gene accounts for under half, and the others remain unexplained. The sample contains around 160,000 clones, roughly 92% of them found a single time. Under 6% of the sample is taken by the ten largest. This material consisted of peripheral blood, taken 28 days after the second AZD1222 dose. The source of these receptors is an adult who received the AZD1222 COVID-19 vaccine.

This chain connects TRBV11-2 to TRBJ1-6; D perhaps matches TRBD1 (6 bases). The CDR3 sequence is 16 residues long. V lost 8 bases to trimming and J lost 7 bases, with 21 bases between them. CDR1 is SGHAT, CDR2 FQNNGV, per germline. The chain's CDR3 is CASSQGRGGTNSPLHF. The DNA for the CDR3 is TGTGCCAGCTCCCAGGGTCGGGGGGGGACAAATTCACCCCTCCACTTT.

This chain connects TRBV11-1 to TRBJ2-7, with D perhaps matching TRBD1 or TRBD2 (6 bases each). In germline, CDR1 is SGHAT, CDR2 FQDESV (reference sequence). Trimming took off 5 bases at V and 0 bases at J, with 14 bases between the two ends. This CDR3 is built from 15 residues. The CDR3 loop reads CASSRGDSFSYEQYF. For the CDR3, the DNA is TGTGCCAGCAGCAGGGGGGACTCCTTCTCCTACGAGCAGTACTTC.

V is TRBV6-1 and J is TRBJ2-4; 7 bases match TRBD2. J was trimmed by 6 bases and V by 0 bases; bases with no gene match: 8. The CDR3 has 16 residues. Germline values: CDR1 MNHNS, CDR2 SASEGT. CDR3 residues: CASSEAAGGRGNIQYF. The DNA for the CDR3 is TGTGCCAGCAGTGAAGCCGCAGGCGGGAGAGGAAACATTCAGTACTTC.

The CDR3 is CASSLAKVANEKLFF. As DNA, the CDR3 is TGTGCCAGCAGCTTAGCGAAAGTCGCGAATGAAAAACTGTTTTTT. The V gene is TRBV7-9, the J gene TRBJ1-4; D is ambiguous. V lost 0 bases and J lost 5, with 10 bases in between. Germline V gives CDR1 SEHNR, CDR2 FQNEAQ (reference sequence). The CDR3 contains 15 residues. The full variable domain, with the rest looked up from reference TRBV7-9 and TRBJ1-4, is DTGVSQNPRHKITKRGQNVTFRCDPISEHNRLYWYRQTLGQGPEFLTYFQNEAQLEKSRLLSDRFSAERPKGSFSTLEIQRTEQGDSAMYLCASSLAKVANEKLFFGSGTQLSVL.

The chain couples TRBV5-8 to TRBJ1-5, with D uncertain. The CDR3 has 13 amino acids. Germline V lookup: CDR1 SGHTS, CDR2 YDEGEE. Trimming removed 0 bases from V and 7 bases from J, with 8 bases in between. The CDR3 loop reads CASSLGGYQPQHF. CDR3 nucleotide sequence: TGTGCCAGCAGCTTGGGTGGTTACCAGCCCCAGCATTTT.

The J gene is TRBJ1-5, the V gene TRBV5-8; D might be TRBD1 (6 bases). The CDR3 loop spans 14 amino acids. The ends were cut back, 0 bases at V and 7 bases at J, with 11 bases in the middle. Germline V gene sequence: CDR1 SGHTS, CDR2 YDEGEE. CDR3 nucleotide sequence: TGTGCCAGCAGCTTGGAGGGGGGAGTCCAGCCCCAGCATTTT. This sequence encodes CASSLEGGVQPQHF.

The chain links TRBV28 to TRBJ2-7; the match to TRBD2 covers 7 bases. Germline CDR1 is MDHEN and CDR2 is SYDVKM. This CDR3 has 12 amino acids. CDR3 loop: CGIVGGNYEQYF. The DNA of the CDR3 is TGTGGCATCGTGGGAGGGAACTACGAGCAGTACTTC.

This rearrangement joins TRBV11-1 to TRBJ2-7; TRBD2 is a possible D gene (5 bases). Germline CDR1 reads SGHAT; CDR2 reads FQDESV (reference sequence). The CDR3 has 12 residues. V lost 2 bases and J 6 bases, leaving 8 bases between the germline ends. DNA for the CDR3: TGTGCCAGCAGCTTAACCCGGGGCGAGCAGTACTTC. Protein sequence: CASSLTRGEQYF.

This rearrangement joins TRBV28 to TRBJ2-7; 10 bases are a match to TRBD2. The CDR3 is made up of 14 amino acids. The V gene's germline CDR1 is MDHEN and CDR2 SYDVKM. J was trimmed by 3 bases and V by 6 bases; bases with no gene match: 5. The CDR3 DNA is TGTGCCAGCAGATGGCTAGCGGGAGACTACGAGCAGTACTTC. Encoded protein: CASRWLAGDYEQYF.

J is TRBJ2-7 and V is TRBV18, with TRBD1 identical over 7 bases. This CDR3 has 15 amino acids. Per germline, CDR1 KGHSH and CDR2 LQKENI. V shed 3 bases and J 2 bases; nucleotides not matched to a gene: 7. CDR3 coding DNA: TGTGCCAGCTCACCTTACACAGGGGAAGCCTACGAGCAGTACTTC. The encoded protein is CASSPYTGEAYEQYF.

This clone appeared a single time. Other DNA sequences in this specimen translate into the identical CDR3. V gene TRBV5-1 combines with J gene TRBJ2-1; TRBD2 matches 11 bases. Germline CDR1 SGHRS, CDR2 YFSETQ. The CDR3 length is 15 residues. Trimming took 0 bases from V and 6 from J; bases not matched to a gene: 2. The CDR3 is CASSLAGLAGNEQFF. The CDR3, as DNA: TGCGCCAGCAGCTTGGCCGGACTAGCGGGCAATGAGCAGTTCTTC.

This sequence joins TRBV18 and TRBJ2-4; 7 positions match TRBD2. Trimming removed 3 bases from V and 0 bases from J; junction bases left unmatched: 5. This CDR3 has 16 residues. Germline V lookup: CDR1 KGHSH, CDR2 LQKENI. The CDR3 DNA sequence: TGTGCCAGCTCACCGGATGCGGGGGTAGCCAAAAACATTCAGTACTTC. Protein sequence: CASSPDAGVAKNIQYF.

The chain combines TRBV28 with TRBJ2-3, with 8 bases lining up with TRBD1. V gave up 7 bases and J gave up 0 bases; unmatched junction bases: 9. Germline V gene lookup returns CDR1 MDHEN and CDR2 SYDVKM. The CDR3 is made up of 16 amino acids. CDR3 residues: CASNQGAQLSTDTQYF. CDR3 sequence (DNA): TGTGCCAGCAACCAGGGGGCGCAGTTAAGCACAGATACGCAGTATTTT.

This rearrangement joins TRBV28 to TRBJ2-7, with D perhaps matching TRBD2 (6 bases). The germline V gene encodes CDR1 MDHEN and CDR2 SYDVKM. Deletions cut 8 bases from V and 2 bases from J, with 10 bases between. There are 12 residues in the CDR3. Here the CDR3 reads CASGSGPYEQYF. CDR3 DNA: TGTGCCAGCGGTAGCGGACCCTACGAGCAGTACTTC.

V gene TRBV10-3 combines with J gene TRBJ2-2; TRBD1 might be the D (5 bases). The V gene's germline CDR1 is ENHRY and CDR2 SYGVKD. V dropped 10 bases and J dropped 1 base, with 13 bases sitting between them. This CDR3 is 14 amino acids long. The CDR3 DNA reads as TGTGCCAATAGAGCAGGACAGAACACCGGGGAGCTGTTTTTT. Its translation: CANRAGQNTGELFF.

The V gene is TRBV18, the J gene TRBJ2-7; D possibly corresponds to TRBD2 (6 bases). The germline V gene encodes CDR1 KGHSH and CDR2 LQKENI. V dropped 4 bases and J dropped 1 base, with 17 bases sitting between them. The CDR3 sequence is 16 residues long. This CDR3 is CASSLTVEGVSYEQYF. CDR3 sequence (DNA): TGTGCCAGCTCACTAACCGTGGAGGGTGTGTCCTACGAGCAGTACTTC.

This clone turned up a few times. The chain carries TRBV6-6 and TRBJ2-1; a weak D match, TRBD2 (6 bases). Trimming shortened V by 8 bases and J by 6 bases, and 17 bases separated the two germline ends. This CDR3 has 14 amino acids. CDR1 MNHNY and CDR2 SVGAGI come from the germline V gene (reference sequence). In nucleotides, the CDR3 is TGTGCCAGCTGGGCGAGGGAGGTTAGCAATGAGCAGTTCTTC. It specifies CASWAREVSNEQFF.

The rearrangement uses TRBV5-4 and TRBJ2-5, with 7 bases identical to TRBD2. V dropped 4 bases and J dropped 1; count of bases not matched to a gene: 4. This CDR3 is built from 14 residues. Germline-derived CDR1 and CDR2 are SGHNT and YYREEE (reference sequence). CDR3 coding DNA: TGTGCCAGCAGCCCTAGCGGCGTCCAAGAGACCCAGTACTTC. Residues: CASSPSGVQETQYF. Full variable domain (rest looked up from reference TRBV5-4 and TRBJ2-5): ETGVTQSPTHLIKTRGQQVTLRCSSQSGHNTVSWYQQALGQGPQFIFQYYREEENGRGNFPPRFSGLQFPNYSSELNVNALELDDSALYLCASSPSGVQETQYFGPGTRLLVL.

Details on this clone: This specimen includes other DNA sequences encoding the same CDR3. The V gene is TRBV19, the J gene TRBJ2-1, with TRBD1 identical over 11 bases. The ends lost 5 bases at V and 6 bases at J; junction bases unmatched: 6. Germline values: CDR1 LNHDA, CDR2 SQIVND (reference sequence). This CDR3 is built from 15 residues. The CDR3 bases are TGTGCCAGTAGTTCCGGGACAGGGGGACGCAATGAGCAGTTCTTC. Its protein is CASSSGTGGRNEQFF.

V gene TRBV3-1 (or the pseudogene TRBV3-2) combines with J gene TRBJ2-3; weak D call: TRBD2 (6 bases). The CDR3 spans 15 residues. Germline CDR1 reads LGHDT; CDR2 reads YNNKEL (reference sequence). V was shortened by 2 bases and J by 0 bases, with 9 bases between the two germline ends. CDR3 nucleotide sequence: TGTGCCAGCAGCCAACAGCGGGTTAGCACAGATACGCAGTATTTT. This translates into CASSQQRVSTDTQYF.

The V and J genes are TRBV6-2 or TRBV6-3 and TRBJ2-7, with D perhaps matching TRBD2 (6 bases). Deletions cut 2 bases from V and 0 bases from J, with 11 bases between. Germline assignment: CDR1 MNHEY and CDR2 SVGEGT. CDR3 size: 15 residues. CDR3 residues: CASSYGLASSYEQYF. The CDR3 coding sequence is TGTGCCAGCAGTTACGGTCTAGCGAGCTCCTACGAGCAGTACTTC.